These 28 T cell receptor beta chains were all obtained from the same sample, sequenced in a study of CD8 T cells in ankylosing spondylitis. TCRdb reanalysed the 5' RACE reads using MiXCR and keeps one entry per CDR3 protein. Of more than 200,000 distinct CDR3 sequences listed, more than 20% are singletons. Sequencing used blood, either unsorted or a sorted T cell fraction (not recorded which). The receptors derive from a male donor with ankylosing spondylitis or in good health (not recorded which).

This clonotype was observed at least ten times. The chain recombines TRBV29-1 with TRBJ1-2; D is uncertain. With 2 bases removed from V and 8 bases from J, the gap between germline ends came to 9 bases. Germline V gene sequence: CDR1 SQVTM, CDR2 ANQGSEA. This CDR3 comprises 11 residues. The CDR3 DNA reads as TGCAGCGTTGAACGCCGCAGGGGCTACACCTTC. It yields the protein CSVERRRGYTF.

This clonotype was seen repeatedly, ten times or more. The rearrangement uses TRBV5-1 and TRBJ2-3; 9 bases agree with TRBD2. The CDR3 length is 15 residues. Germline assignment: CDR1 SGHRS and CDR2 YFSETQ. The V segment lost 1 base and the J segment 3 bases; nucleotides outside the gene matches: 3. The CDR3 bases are TGCGCCAGCAGCTTGACTAGCGGGTCAACAGATACGCAGTATTTT. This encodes CASSLTSGSTDTQYF.

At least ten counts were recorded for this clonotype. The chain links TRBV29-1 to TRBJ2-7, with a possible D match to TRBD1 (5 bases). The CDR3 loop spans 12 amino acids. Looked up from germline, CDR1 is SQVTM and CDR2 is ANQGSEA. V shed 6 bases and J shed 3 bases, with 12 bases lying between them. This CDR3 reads CSVQGTSYEQYF. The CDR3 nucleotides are TGCAGCGTCCAGGGCACCAGCTACGAGCAGTACTTC.

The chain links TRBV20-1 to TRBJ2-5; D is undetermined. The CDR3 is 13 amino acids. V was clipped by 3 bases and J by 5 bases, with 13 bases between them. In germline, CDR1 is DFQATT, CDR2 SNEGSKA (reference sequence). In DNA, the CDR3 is TGCAGTGCTAGTGCCCCGATGGGGGAGACCCAGTACTTC. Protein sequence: CSASAPMGETQYF.

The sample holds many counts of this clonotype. The CDR3, as DNA: TGTGCCAGCAGCCCACCACCGGGCACTAATGAAAAACTGTTTTTT. Translation: CASSPPPGTNEKLFF. The chain employs TRBV11-2 and TRBJ1-4; D remains unclear. From germline, CDR1 is SGHAT and CDR2 FQNNGV. This CDR3 has 15 residues. The ends were cut back, 5 bases at V and 2 bases at J, with 12 bases in the middle.

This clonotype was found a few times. The CDR3 region is CAISERSNYNEQFF. CDR3 DNA sequence: TGTGCCATCAGTGAGAGGTCGAACTACAATGAGCAGTTCTTC. This chain links TRBV10-3 with TRBJ2-1, with unresolved D. CDR1 is ENHRY, CDR2 SYGVKD, per germline. V gave up 2 bases and J gave up 3 bases, with 8 bases separating them. This CDR3 contains 14 residues.

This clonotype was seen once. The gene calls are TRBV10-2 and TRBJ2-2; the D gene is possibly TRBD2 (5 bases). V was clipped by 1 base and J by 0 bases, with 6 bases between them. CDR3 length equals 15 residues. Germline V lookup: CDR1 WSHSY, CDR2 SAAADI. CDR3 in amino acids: CASSEFSANTGELFF. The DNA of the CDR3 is TGCGCCAGCAGTGAGTTTAGCGCGAACACCGGGGAGCTGTTTTTT.

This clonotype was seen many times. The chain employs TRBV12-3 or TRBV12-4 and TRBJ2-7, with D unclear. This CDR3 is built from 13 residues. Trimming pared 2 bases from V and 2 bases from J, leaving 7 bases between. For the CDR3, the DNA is TGTGCCAGCAGTTTACGGCAGACCTACGAGCAGTACTTC. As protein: CASSLRQTYEQYF.

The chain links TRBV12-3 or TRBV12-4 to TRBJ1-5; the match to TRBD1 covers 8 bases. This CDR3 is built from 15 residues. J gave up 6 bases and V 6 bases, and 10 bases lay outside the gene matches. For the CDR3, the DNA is TGTGCCAGCAGCCGGACAGGGTTAGAGGGTCAGCCCCAGCATTTT. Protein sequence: CASSRTGLEGQPQHF.

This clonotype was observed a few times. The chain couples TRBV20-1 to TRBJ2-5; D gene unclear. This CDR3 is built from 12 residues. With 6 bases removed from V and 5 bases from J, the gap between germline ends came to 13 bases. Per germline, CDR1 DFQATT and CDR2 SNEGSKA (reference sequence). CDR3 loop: CSAGSVGETQYF. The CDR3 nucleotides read TGCAGTGCCGGATCAGTGGGCGAGACCCAGTACTTC.

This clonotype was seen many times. The CDR3 sequence: CSVEESWRSQYF. The CDR3 DNA sequence: TGCAGCGTTGAAGAATCTTGGCGTTCCCAGTACTTC. The V call is TRBV29-1, the J call TRBJ2-5; D unclear. Trimming pared 0 bases from V and 9 bases from J, leaving 11 bases between. Germline V lookup: CDR1 SQVTM, CDR2 ANQGSEA. This CDR3 spans 12 amino acids.

The CDR3 coding sequence is TGTGCCAGCTCACAGGGACAGCAAGAGACCCAGTACTTC. Amino acids: CASSQGQQETQYF. The chain links TRBV18 to TRBJ2-5; 7 bases map to TRBD1. J lost 2 bases, V lost 4 bases, and 1 base had no gene match. In germline, CDR1 is KGHSH, CDR2 LQKENI. This CDR3 contains 13 residues. Full variable domain (missing parts from reference TRBV18 and TRBJ2-5): NAGVMQNPRHLVRRRGQEARLRCSPMKGHSHVYWYRQLPEEGLKFMVYLQKENIIDESGMPKERFSAEFPKEGPSILRIQQVVRGDSAAYFCASSQGQQETQYFGPGTRLLVL.

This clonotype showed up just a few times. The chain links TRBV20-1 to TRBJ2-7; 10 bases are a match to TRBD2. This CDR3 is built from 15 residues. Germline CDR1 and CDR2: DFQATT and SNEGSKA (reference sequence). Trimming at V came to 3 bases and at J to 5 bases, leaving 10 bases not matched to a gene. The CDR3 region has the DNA TGCAGTGCTAGCACTCAGCGGGGGGGCGACGACGAGCAGTACTTC. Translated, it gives CSASTQRGGDDEQYF.

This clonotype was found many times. In DNA, the CDR3 is TGTGCCAGCAGCCCGAGGGACAGGGGAAAGAGGGACGAGCAGTACTTC. Protein product: CASSPRDRGKRDEQYF. The chain uses TRBV11-1 and TRBJ2-7; 10 nucleotides align to TRBD1. CDR3 length: 16 amino acids. Germline V CDR1 and CDR2: SGHAT, FQDESV (reference sequence). With V trimmed by 5 bases and J by 5 bases, 12 bases remained unmatched.

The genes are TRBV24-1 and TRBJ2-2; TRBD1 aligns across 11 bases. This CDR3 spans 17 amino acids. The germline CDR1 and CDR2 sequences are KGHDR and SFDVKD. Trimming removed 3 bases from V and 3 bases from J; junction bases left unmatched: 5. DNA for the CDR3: TGTGCCACCAGTGATGGGACAGGGGGAAGGCACACCGGGGAGCTGTTTTTT. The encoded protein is CATSDGTGGRHTGELFF.

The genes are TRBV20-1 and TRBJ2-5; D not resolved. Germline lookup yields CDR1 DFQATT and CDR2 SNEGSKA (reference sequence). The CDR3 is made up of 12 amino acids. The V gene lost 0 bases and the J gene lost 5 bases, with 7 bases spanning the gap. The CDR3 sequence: CSARDYGETQYF. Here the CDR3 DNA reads TGCAGTGCTAGAGATTATGGGGAGACCCAGTACTTC.

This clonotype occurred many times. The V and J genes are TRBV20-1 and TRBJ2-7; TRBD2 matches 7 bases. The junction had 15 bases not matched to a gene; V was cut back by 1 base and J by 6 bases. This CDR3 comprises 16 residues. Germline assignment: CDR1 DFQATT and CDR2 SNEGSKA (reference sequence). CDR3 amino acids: CSARASSFAGVGEQYF. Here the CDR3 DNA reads TGCAGTGCTAGAGCTTCCAGTTTTGCGGGGGTGGGCGAGCAGTACTTC.

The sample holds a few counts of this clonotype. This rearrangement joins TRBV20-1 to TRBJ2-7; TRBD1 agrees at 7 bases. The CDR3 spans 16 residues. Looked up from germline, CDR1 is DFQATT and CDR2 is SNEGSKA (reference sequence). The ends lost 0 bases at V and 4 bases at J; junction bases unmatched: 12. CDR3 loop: CSARDPNRGQAYEQYF. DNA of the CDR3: TGCAGTGCTAGAGATCCGAACAGGGGACAAGCGTACGAGCAGTACTTC.

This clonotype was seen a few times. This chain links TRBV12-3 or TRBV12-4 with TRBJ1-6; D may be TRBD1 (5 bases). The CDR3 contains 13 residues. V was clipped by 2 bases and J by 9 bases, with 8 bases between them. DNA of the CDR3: TGTGCCAGCAGTTTATTCGGGGGTTCACCCCTCCACTTT. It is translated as CASSLFGGSPLHF.

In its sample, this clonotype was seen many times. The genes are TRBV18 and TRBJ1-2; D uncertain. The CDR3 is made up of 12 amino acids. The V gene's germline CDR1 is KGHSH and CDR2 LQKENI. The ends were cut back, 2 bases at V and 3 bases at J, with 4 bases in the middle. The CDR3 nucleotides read TGTGCCAGCTCACCAGGCGACTATGGCTACACCTTC. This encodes CASSPGDYGYTF. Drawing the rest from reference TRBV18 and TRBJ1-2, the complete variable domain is NAGVMQNPRHLVRRRGQEARLRCSPMKGHSHVYWYRQLPEEGLKFMVYLQKENIIDESGMPKERFSAEFPKEGPSILRIQQVVRGDSAAYFCASSPGDYGYTFGSGTRLTVV.

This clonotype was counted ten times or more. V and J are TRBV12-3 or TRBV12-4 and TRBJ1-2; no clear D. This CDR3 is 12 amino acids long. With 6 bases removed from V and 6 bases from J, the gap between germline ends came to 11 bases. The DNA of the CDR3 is TGTGCCAGCAGCCCCAACAGAGATGGCTACACCTTC. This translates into CASSPNRDGYTF.

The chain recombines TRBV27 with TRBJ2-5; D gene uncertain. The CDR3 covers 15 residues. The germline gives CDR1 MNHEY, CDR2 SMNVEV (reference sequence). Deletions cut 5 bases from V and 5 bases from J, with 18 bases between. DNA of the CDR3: TGTGCCAGCAGTCCCGAAGGGAAAGTTCGGGAGACCCAGTACTTC. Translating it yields CASSPEGKVRETQYF.

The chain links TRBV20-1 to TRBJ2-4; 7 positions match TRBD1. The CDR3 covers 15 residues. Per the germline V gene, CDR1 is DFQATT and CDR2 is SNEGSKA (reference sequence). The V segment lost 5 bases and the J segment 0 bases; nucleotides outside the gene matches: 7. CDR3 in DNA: TGCAGTGCTCTCGGGACAGTGGAAGCCAAAAACATTCAGTACTTC. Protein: CSALGTVEAKNIQYF.

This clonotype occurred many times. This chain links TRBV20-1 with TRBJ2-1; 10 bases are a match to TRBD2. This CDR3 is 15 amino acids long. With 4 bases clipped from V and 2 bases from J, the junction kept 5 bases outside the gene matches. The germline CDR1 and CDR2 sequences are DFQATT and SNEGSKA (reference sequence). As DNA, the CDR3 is TGCAGTGCTACTAGCGGGGGTATTCCCTACAATGAGCAGTTCTTC. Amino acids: CSATSGGIPYNEQFF.

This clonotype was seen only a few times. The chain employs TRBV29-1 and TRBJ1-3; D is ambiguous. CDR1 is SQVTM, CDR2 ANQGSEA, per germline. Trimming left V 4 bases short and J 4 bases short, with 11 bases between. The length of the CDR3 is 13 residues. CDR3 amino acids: CSVGGGGGNTIYF. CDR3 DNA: TGCAGCGTTGGAGGAGGAGGCGGAAACACCATATATTTT.

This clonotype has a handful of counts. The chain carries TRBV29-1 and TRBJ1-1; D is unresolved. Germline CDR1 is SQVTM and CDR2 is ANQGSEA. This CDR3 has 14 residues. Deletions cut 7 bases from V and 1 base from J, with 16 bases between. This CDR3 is CSATKILKNTEAFF. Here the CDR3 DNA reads TGCAGCGCGACCAAGATCCTAAAGAACACTGAAGCTTTCTTT.

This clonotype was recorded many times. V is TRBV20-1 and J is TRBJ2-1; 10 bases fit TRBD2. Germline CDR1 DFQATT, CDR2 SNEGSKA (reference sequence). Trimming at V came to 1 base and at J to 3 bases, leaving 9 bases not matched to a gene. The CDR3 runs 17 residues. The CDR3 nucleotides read TGCAGTGCTAGAGGGCTCACTAGCGGGGACATCTACAATGAGCAGTTCTTC. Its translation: CSARGLTSGDIYNEQFF.

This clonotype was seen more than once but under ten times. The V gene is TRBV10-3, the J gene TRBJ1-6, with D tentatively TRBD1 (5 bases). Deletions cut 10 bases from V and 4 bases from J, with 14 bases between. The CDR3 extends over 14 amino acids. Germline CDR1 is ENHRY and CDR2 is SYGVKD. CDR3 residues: CATRAGPYNSPLHF. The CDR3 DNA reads TGTGCCACCCGGGCAGGGCCTTATAATTCACCCCTCCACTTT.